The clone carrying this TCR beta chain has ten or more counts. There are 15 residues in the CDR3. V shed 5 bases and J shed 2 bases, with 15 bases lying between them. Germline V gene sequence: CDR1 SGHVS, CDR2 FQNEAQ. Construction of the TCR beta libraries employed iRepertoire HTBI primers in conjunction with Arm-PCR of CDR3 regions. MiXCR was run by TCRdb on the multiplex PCR reads, yielding one entry per CDR3 protein. Here the sample spans fewer than 450,000 distinct CDR3 sequences, 15% being singletons. This entry comes from a study of regulatory T cells in long-lasting Graves disease. The time point: newly diagnosed GD, antithyroid drugs for less than 3 months. From RNA extracted from PBMCs, the TCR library was made. Separately, the same data were catalogued under a study of T cells in Graves' hyperthyroidism and ophthalmopathy.

The sample in question was peripheral blood mononuclear cells (PBMCs), obtained at new diagnosis, from a patient treated with antithyroid drugs. The origin of this receptor is a woman aged 40 to 49 with Graves disease. The J gene is TRBJ2-5, the V gene TRBV7-8; D ambiguous. CDR3 protein: CASSPNPGRQETQYF. The CDR3 DNA follows: TGTGCCAGCAGCCCCAACCCCGGCCGACAAGAGACCCAGTACTTC.